One and the same sample provided the 11 T cell receptor beta chains below, sequenced in a study of vaccination effects on CD4 cells after COVID-19. Their antigens are not known. Expansion with viral peptide pools was applied to antigen-specific CD4+ T cells by the ViraFEST assay prior to sequencing. It was after approximately 11 days of culture that CD4+ T cells were isolated. Of the BNT162b2 and mRNA-1273 vaccines, participants received two doses of one or the other. TCRdb's table, derived via immunoSEQ multiplex PCR, lists solely in-frame clones and lacks some. This repertoire shows roughly 24,000 clones, under 85% found once; its top ten account for under 30%. Source: CD4+ T cells from PBMCs cultured with HCoV-NL63 spike peptides, taken after COVID-19 vaccination. These receptors were obtained from a human donor who received a COVID-19 vaccine.

V is TRBV11-2 and J is TRBJ1-2; TRBD1 is a possible D gene (6 bases). Per the germline V gene, CDR1 is SGHAT and CDR2 is FQNNGV. Trimming pared 6 bases from V and 4 bases from J, leaving 15 bases between. The CDR3 covers 14 residues. CDR3 sequence: CASRIPGQIYGYTF. Here the CDR3 DNA reads TGTGCCAGCAGGATACCAGGACAGATCTATGGCTACACCTTC.

V and J are TRBV19 and TRBJ2-2, with no clear D. CDR1 and CDR2 (germline): LNHDA, SQIVND (reference sequence). V was pared by 6 bases and J by 2 bases, with 4 bases between. The CDR3 has 12 residues. This chain's CDR3 is CASRVNTGELFF. In DNA, the CDR3 is TGTGCCAGTAGAGTAAACACCGGGGAGCTGTTTTTT. The full variable domain, rest sourced from reference TRBV19 and TRBJ2-2, is DGGITQSPKYLFRKEGQNVTLSCEQNLNHDAMYWYRQDPGQGLRLIYYSQIVNDFQKGDIAEGYSVSREKKESFPLTVTSAQKNPTAFYLCASRVNTGELFFGEGSRLTVL.

CDR3 loop: CASSETGSGNTIYF. CDR3 DNA sequence: TGCGCCAGCAGCGAGACAGGGAGTGGAAACACCATATATTTT. This rearrangement joins TRBV5-1 to TRBJ1-3; 7 nucleotides match TRBD1. The CDR3 is made up of 14 amino acids. The germline CDR1 and CDR2 sequences are SGHRS and YFSETQ. J gave up 3 bases and V 4 bases, and 4 bases lay outside the gene matches.

The chain combines TRBV27 with TRBJ1-4; D is unclear. CDR1 is MNHEY and CDR2 is SMNVEV in the germline V gene (reference sequence). Trimming removed 3 bases from V and 4 bases from J, with 12 bases in between. This CDR3 is built from 15 residues. Here the CDR3 reads CASSLAPTNNEKLFF. The CDR3 DNA follows: TGTGCCAGCAGTTTGGCCCCCACTAATAATGAAAAACTGTTTTTT.

The V and J genes are TRBV4-1 and TRBJ2-2, with unresolved D. The CDR3 runs to 16 residues. V gave up 0 bases and J gave up 4 bases, with 12 bases separating them. From germline, CDR1 is MGHRA and CDR2 YSYEKL. CDR3 region: CASSQDKFAFTGELFF. In DNA form, the CDR3 reads TGCGCCAGCAGCCAAGACAAGTTTGCGTTCACCGGGGAGCTGTTTTTT.

The CDR3: CASSRPRGYQETQYF. In DNA, the CDR3 is TGTGCCAGCAGCCGACCCAGGGGGTACCAAGAGACCCAGTACTTC. The chain joins TRBV3-1 (or the pseudogene TRBV3-2) to TRBJ2-5, with 7 bases lining up with TRBD1. V trimming: 4 bases; J trimming: 0 bases; junction bases outside the gene matches: 5. Germline V gene sequence: CDR1 LGHDT, CDR2 YNNKEL (reference sequence). The CDR3 is 15 amino acids.

The J gene is TRBJ2-7, the V gene TRBV6-5; D assignment may be TRBD1 or TRBD2 (5 bases each). The CDR3 contains 12 residues. V was shortened by 5 bases and J by 8 bases, with 13 bases between the two germline ends. CDR1 and CDR2 from the germline V gene are MNHEY and SVGAGI. The chain's CDR3 is CASSTRDGKQYF. The CDR3 bases are TGTGCCAGCAGTACCCGGGACGGTAAGCAGTACTTC.

The rearrangement joins TRBV7-8 to TRBJ2-1, with 12 bases lining up with TRBD2. The CDR3 is 16 residues long. The V and J ends lost 6 bases and 5 bases, in that order; junction bases with no gene match: 8. Germline V gene sequence: CDR1 SGHVS, CDR2 FQNEAQ. The CDR3 nucleotides read TGTGCCAGCAGATTAAACCGACTAGCGGGAGACAATGAGCAGTTCTTC. This sequence encodes CASRLNRLAGDNEQFF.

The chain is built from TRBV7-9 and TRBJ1-3; no clear D. The germline V gene has CDR1 SEHNR and CDR2 FQNEAQ (reference sequence). The V end lost 1 base, the J end lost 0 bases, and 7 bases lay between the germline ends. The CDR3 is 15 amino acids. The CDR3, as DNA: TGTGCCAGCAGCTTAGGGCAGCTCTCTGGAAACACCATATATTTT. Its protein is CASSLGQLSGNTIYF.

The chain joins TRBV9 to TRBJ1-4; tentatively, D is TRBD1 (6 bases). The germline CDR1 and CDR2 sequences are SGDLS and YYNGEE. V lost 4 bases to trimming and J lost 4 bases, with 14 bases between them. This CDR3 has 15 amino acids. CDR3 protein: CASSSSTGLNEKLFF. The DNA for the CDR3 is TGTGCCAGCAGCTCCTCGACAGGACTTAATGAAAAACTGTTTTTT.

The J gene is TRBJ2-5, the V gene TRBV5-1; a weak D match, TRBD2 (6 bases). Looked up from germline, CDR1 is SGHRS and CDR2 is YFSETQ. V was clipped by 0 bases and J by 1 base, with 7 bases between them. The CDR3 runs 14 residues. CDR3 nucleotide sequence: TGCGCCAGCAGCTTGGGAGCGGGCCAAGAGACCCAGTACTTC. It translates to CASSLGAGQETQYF.